This TCR beta chain was recorded in a study of spatial heterogeneity in lung cancer. TCRdb analysed the 5' RACE reads with MiXCR anew, one entry per CDR3 protein. The sample has 20,000 to 25,000 distinct CDR3 sequences; just over 4.5% are singletons. By its share, this clonotype is medium-sized (0.01 to 0.1%). Its cognate antigen is unknown. Study results and limitations: Ubiquitous expanded tumor TCRs were seen in blood more at resection than at follow-up.

The V gene's germline CDR1 is SQVTM and CDR2 ANQGSEA. The CDR3 contains 15 residues. V was pared by 5 bases and J by 6 bases, with 11 bases of the junction left unmatched. As for time point: sample taken at primary tumor resection. Sequencing of whole RNA from tumor, nontumor lung or frozen PBMC involved no sorting. The cohort: 70 to 85 early-stage, untreated non-small cell lung cancer patients. The input for sequencing was PBMCs, taken at surgery. The chain links TRBV29-1 to TRBJ2-1, with 9 bases aligning to TRBD2. The TCR originated in a male donor with early-stage non-small cell lung cancer. CDR3 in DNA: TGCAGCGTTAGGTTCAGCGGGAGGTTCCCCAATGAGCAGTTCTTC. Its protein product is CSVRFSGRFPNEQFF.